The clone carrying this T cell receptor beta chain was recorded only once. Its antigen is undetermined. The sample originates from a study of vaccination effects on CD4 cells after COVID-19. Study summary: Sampling occurred a median 72 days post second dose, range 14 to 241. General observations from the study: Early post-infection timepoints were missing from the study, which also had few convalescent patients. Just 1 of 255 vaccine-induced clones in healthy recipients was cross-reactive.

CDR3 length: 15 amino acids. V was trimmed by 0 bases and J by 3 bases, leaving 10 bases between them. The germline CDR1 and CDR2 sequences are SGHRS and YFSETQ. Cells that had been cultured for approximately ten days were the source of isolated CD4+ T cells. Participants were vaccinated with two doses of either the BNT162b2 or mRNA-1273 vaccine. Testing of the vaccine recipients showed negative nucleocapsid antibodies and no prior SARS-CoV-2 infection. Clones were read by immunoSEQ multiplex PCR, and TCRdb kept only the in-frame ones, dropping some. Of more than 60,000 clones in the sample, around 74% were seen once.

This receptor was obtained from a human donor who received a COVID-19 vaccine. The sample in question was CD4+ T cells from PBMCs cultured without peptide, obtained after COVID-19 vaccination. The V call is TRBV5-1, the J call TRBJ2-1, with D unresolved. CDR3 bases: TGCGCCAGCAGCTTGGTCCGGAATTTCTACAATGAGCAGTTCTTC. Encoded protein: CASSLVRNFYNEQFF.